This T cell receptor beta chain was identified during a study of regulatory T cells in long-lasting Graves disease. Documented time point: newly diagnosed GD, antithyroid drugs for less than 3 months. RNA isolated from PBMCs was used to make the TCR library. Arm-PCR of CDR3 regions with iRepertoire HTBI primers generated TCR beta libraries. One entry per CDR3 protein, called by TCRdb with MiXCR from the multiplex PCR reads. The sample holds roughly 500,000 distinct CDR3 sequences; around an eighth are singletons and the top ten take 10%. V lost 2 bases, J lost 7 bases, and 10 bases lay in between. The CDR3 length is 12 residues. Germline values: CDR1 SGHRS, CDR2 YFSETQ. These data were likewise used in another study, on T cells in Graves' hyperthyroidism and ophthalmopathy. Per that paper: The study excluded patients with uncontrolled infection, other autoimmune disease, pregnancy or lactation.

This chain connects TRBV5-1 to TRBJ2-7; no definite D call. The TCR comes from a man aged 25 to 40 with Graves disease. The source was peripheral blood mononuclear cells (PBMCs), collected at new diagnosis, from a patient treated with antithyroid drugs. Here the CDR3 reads CASSFPSREQYF. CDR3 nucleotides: TGCGCCAGCAGCTTTCCGAGTCGGGAGCAGTACTTC.